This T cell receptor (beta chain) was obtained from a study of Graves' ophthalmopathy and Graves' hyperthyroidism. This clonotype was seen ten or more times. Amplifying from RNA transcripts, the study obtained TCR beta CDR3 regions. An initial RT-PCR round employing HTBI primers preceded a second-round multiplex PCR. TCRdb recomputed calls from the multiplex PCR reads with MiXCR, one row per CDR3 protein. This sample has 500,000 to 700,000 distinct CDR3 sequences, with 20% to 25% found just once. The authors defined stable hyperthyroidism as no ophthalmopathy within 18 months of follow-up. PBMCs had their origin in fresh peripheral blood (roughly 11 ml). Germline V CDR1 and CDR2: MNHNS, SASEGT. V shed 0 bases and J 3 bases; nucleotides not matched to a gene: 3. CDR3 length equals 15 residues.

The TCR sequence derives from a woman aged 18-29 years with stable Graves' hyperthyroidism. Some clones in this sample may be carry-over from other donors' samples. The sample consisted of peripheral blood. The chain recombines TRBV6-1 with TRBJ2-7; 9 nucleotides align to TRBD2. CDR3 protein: CASSEAAGGSYEQYF. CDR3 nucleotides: TGTGCCAGCAGTGAAGCAGCGGGAGGAAGCTACGAGCAGTACTTC.